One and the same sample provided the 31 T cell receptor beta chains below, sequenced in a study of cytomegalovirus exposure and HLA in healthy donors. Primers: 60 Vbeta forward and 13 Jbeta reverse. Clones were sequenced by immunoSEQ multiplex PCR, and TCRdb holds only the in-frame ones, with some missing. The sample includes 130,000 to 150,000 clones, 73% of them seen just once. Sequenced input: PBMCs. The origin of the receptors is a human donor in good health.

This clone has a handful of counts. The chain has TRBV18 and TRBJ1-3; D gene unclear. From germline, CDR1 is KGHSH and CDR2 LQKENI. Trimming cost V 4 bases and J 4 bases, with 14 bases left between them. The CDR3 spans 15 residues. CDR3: CASSLSTVAGNTIYF. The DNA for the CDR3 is TGTGCCAGCTCACTAAGTACAGTCGCAGGAAACACCATATATTTT.

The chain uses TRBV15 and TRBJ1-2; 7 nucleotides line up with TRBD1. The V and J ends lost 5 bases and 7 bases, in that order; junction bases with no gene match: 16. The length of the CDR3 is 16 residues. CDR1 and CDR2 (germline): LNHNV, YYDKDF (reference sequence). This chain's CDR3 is CATSPFRDQGGSGYTF. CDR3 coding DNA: TGTGCCACCAGCCCATTCCGGGACCAGGGGGGTTCTGGCTACACCTTC.

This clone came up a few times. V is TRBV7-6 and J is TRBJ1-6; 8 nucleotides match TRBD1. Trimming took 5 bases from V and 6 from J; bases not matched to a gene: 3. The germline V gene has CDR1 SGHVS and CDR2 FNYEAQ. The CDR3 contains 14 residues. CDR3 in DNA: TGTGCCAGCAGCCGGACAGGGACTAATTCACCCCTCCACTTT. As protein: CASSRTGTNSPLHF. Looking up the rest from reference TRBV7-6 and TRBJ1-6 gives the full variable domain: GAGVSQSPRYKVTKRGQDVALRCDPISGHVSLYWYRQALGQGPEFLTYFNYEAQQDKSGLPNDRFSAERPEGSISTLTIQRTEQRDSAMYRCASSRTGTNSPLHFGNGTRLTVT.

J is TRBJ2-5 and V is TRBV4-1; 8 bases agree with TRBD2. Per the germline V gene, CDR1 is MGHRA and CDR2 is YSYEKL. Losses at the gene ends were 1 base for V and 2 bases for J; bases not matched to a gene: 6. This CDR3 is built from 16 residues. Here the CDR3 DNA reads TGCGCCAGCAGCCAAGTTGGTAGCGGGGTACAAGAGACCCAGTACTTC. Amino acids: CASSQVGSGVQETQYF.

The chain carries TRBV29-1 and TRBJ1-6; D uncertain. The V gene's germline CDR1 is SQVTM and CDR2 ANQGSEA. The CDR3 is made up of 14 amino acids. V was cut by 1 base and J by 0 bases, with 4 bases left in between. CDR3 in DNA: TGCAGCGTTGAAGGGAGCTCCTATAATTCACCCCTCCACTTT. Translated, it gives CSVEGSSYNSPLHF.

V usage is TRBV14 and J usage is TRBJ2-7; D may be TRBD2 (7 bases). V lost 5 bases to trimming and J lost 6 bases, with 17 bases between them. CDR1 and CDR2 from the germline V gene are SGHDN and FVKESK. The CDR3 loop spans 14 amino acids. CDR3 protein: CASSKAGQPLEQYF. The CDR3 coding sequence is TGTGCCAGCAGCAAAGCGGGACAACCCCTCGAGCAGTACTTC.

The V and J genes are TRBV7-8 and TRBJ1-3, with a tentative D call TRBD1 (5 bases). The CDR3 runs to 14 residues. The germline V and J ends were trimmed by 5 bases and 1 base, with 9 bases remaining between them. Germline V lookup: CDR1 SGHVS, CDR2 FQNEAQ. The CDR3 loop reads CASSNQGSGNTIYF. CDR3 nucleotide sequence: TGTGCCAGCAGCAACCAGGGTTCTGGAAACACCATATATTTT.

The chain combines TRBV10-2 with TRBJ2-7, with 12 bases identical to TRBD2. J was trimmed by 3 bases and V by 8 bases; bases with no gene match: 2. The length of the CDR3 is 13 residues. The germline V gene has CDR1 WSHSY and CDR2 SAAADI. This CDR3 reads CASLLAGGYEQYF. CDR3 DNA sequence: TGCGCCAGCCTACTAGCGGGGGGCTACGAGCAGTACTTC.

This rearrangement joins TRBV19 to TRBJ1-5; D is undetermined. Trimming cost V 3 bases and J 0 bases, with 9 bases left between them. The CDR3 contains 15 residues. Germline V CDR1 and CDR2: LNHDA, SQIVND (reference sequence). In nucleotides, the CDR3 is TGTGCCAGTAGTATCAATCAGAATAGCAATCAGCCCCAGCATTTT. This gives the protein CASSINQNSNQPQHF.

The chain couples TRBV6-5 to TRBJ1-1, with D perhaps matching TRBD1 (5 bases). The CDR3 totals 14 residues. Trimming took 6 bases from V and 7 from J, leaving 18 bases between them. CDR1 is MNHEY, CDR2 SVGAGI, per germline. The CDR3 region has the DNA TGTGCCAGCAGAGGGGATACACAAGGAATTGAAGCTTTCTTT. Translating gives CASRGDTQGIEAFF.

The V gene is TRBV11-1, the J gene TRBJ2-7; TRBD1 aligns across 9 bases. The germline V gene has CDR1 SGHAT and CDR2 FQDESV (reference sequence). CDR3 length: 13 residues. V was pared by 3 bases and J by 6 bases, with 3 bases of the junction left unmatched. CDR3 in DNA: TGTGCCAGCAGCTTTACAGGGGGCGCCGAGCAGTACTTC. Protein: CASSFTGGAEQYF. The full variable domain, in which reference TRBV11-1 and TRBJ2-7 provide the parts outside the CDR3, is EAEVAQSPRYKITEKSQAVAFWCDPISGHATLYWYRQILGQGPELLVQFQDESVVDDSQLPKDRFSAERLKGVDSTLKIQPAELGDSAMYLCASSFTGGAEQYFGPGTRLTVT.

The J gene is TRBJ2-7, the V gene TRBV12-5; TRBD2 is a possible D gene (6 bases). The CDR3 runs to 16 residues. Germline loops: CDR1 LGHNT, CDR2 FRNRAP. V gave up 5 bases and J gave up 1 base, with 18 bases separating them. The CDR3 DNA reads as TGTGCTAGTGGTCCAGAAAAGGCGGGGAGGTCCTACGAGCAGTACTTC. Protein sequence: CASGPEKAGRSYEQYF.

The DNA for the CDR3 is TGTGCCAGCAGTTCGACTAGCGGGATCCGAGCCGGGGAGCTGTTTTTT. It yields the protein CASSSTSGIRAGELFF. The chain recombines TRBV6-5 with TRBJ2-2; 11 nucleotides align to TRBD2. The J segment lost 6 bases and the V segment lost 4 bases, leaving 7 bases of the junction unmatched. Germline V gene lookup returns CDR1 MNHEY and CDR2 SVGAGI. This CDR3 contains 16 residues.

The CDR3 DNA sequence: TGCGCCAGCAGCCACGCTAAACTAGGAACAGATACGCAGTATTTT. This gives the protein CASSHAKLGTDTQYF. J is TRBJ2-3 and V is TRBV4-1, with D possibly matching TRBD2 (5 bases). V gave up 3 bases and J gave up 3 bases, with 13 bases separating them. The germline gives CDR1 MGHRA, CDR2 YSYEKL. This CDR3 contains 15 residues.

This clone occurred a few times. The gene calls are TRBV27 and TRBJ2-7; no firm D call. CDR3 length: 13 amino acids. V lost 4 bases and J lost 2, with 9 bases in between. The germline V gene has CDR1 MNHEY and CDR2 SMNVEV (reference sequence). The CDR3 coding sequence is TGTGCCAGCAGTTCTACCTCAACCTACGAGCAGTACTTC. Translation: CASSSTSTYEQYF.

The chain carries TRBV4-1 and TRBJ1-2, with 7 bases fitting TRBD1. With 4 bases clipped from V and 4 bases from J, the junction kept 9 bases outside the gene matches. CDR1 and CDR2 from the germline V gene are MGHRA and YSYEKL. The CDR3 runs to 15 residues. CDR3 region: CASSLGQEGIYGYTF. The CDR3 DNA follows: TGCGCCAGCAGCCTCGGACAGGAGGGAATCTATGGCTACACCTTC.

DNA of the CDR3: TGCGCCAGCAGCTTGCAGCCCGGGGGGGGGCTGGGAGCTTTCTTT. Translating it yields CASSLQPGGGLGAFF. The chain recombines TRBV5-1 with TRBJ1-1, with a possible D match to TRBD1 (6 bases). V gave up 1 base and J gave up 10 bases, with 20 bases separating them. CDR3 length equals 15 residues. Germline V gene lookup returns CDR1 SGHRS and CDR2 YFSETQ.

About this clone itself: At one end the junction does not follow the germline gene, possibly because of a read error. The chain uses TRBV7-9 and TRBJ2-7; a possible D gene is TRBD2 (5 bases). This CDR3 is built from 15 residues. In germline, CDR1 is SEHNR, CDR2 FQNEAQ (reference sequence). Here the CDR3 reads CSSSRTPESSYEQYF. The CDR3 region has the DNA TGTTCCAGCAGCAGGACTCCAGAAAGCTCCTACGAGCAGTACTTC.

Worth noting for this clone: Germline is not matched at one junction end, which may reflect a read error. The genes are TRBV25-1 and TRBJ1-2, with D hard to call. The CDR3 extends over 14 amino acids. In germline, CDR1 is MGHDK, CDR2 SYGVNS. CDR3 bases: TGTGCCAGCAGAGAGTCGGGGTCGAGCTATGGCTACCCCTTC. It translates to CASRESGSSYGYPF.

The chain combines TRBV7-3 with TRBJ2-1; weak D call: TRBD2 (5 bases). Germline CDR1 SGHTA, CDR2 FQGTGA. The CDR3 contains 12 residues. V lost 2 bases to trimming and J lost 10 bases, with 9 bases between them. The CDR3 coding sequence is TGTGCCAGCAGCTTATTACCGGGAGAGCAGTTCTTC. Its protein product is CASSLLPGEQFF.

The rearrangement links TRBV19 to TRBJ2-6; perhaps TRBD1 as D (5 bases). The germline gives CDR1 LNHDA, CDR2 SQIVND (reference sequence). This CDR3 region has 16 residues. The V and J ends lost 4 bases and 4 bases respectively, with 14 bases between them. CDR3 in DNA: TGTGCCAGTAGTAGACAGCCACTGTCAGGGGCCAACGTCCTGACTTTC. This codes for CASSRQPLSGANVLTF.

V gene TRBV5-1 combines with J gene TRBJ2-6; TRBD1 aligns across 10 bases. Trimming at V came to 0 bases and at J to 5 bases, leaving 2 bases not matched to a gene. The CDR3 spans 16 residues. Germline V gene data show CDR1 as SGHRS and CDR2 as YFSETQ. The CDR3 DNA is TGCGCCAGCAGCTTGGGGGGACAGGGGCGGGCCAACGTCCTGACTTTC. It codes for CASSLGGQGRANVLTF. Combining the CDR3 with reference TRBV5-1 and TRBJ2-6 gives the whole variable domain KAGVTQTPRYLIKTRGQQVTLSCSPISGHRSVSWYQQTPGQGLQFLFEYFSETQRNKGNFPGRFSGRQFSNSRSEMNVSTLELGDSALYLCASSLGGQGRANVLTFGAGSRLTVL.

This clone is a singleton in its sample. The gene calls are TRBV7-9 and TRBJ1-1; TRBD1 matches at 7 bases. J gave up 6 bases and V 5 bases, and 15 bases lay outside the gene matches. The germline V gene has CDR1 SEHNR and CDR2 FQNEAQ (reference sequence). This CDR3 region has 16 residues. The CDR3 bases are TGTGCCAGCAGCCTCGGTGATAGGGGGCTTGGAGCTGAAGCTTTCTTT. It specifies CASSLGDRGLGAEAFF. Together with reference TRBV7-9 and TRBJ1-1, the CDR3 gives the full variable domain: DTGVSQNPRHKITKRGQNVTFRCDPISEHNRLYWYRQTLGQGPEFLTYFQNEAQLEKSRLLSDRFSAERPKGSFSTLEIQRTEQGDSAMYLCASSLGDRGLGAEAFFGQGTRLTVV.

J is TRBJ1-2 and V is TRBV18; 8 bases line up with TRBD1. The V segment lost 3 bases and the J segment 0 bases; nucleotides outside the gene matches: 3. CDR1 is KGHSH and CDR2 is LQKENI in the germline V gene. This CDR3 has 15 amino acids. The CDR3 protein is CASSPGQATNYGYTF. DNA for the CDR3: TGTGCCAGCTCACCGGGACAGGCCACTAACTATGGCTACACCTTC.

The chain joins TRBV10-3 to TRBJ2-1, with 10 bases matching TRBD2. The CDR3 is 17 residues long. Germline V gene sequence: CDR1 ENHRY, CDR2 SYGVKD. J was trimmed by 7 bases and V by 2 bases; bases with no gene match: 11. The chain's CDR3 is CAISEERRASGRNEQFF. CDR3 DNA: TGTGCCATCAGTGAGGAAAGGCGGGCTAGCGGGAGAAATGAGCAGTTCTTC.

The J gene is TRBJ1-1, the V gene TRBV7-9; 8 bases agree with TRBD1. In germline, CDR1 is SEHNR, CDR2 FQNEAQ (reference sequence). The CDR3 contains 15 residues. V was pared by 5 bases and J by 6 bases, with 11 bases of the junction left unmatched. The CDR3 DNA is TGTGCCAGCAGCCAATTTCGCAGGGGGCGGTCTGAAGCTTTCTTT. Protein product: CASSQFRRGRSEAFF.

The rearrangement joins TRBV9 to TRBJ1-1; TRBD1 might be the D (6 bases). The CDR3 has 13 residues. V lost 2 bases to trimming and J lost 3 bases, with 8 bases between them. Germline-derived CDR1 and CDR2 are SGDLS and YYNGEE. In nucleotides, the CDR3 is TGTGCCAGCAGCGTCCACAGGGACACTGAAGCTTTCTTT. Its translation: CASSVHRDTEAFF.

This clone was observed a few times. The CDR3: CASSGGTTEAFF. Written as DNA, the CDR3 is TGTGCCAGCAGCGGGGGGACCACTGAAGCTTTCTTT. The chain recombines TRBV5-4 with TRBJ1-1; the D gene is possibly TRBD1 (5 bases). In germline, CDR1 is SGHNT, CDR2 YYREEE (reference sequence). Trimming removed 4 bases from V and 4 bases from J, with 8 bases in between. The CDR3 runs 12 residues.

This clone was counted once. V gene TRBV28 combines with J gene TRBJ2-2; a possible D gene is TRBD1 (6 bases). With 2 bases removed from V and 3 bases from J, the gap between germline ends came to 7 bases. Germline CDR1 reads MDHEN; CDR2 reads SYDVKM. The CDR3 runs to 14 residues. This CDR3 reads CASSLRGYTGELFF. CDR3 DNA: TGTGCCAGCAGTTTAAGGGGGTACACCGGGGAGCTGTTTTTT.

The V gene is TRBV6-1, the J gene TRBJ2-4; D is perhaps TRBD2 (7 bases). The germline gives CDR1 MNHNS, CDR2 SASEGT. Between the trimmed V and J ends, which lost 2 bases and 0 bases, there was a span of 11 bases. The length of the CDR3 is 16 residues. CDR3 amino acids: CASSEQGGVAKNIQYF. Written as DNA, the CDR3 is TGTGCCAGCAGTGAACAAGGGGGGGTAGCCAAAAACATTCAGTACTTC.

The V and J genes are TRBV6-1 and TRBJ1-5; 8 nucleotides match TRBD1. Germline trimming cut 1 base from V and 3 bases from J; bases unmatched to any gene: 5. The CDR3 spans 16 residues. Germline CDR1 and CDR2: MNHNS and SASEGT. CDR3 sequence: CASSEDGTGYNQPQHF. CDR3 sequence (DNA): TGTGCCAGCAGTGAAGATGGGACAGGATACAATCAGCCCCAGCATTTT.